The 23 T cell receptor beta chains in this list originate from one sample, sequenced in a study of T-cell reconstitution after alpha-beta-depleted transplantation in children. During its preparation, the TCRbeta library received unique molecular identifiers. Each CDR3 protein is one row after TCRdb ran MiXCR on the PCR reads. The sample lists about 200,000 distinct CDR3 sequences, around 7% occurring once. Sequencing was performed on PBMCs, taken before TCRalphabeta/CD19-depleted stem cell transplant. The source of these receptors is a boy aged 2 to 9 with acute lymphoblastic leukemia, due to receive a stem cell transplant.

The chain is built from TRBV20-1 and TRBJ2-4; no clear D gene. The CDR3 is 16 amino acids. V lost 2 bases, J lost 0 bases, and 14 bases lay in between. CDR1 and CDR2 (germline): DFQATT, SNEGSKA (reference sequence). The CDR3 protein is CSARSRTVLAKNIQYF. In DNA, the CDR3 is TGCAGTGCTAGATCAAGAACAGTACTAGCCAAAAACATTCAGTACTTC.

In its sample, this clonotype was seen many times. V gene TRBV28 combines with J gene TRBJ2-7, with D possibly called TRBD1 or TRBD2 (5 bases each). This CDR3 has 14 residues. Trimming removed 6 bases from V and 3 bases from J, with 15 bases in between. Germline CDR1 and CDR2: MDHEN and SYDVKM. In nucleotides, the CDR3 is TGTGCCAGCAGCCCGAGGGGCGTTGTCTACGAGCAGTACTTC. It is translated as CASSPRGVVYEQYF.

The rearrangement uses TRBV5-5 and TRBJ2-1; the D gene is possibly TRBD2 (6 bases). Looked up from germline, CDR1 is SGHKS and CDR2 is YYEKEE (reference sequence). The CDR3 has 15 amino acids. The V end lost 0 bases, the J end lost 4 bases, and 11 bases lay between the germline ends. CDR3 coding DNA: TGTGCCAGCAGCTTGGATAGCGGAAAATACAATGAGCAGTTCTTC. Protein product: CASSLDSGKYNEQFF.

This clonotype occurred many times. The genes are TRBV2 and TRBJ2-7; D gene ambiguous. CDR1 SNHLY and CDR2 FYNNEI come from the germline V gene. Between the trimmed V and J ends, which lost 1 base and 1 base, there was a span of 8 bases. This CDR3 contains 14 residues. CDR3 region: CASSEVQASYEQYF. The CDR3 DNA is TGTGCCAGCAGTGAAGTGCAGGCTTCCTACGAGCAGTACTTC.

This clonotype was observed at least ten times. This chain links TRBV12-3 or TRBV12-4 with TRBJ1-2; D is possibly TRBD1 (5 bases). This CDR3 is 11 amino acids long. Trimming removed 6 bases at V and 6 bases at J, with 8 bases between. The CDR3 DNA is TGTGCCAGCAGCGCAGGGAATGGCTACACCTTC. The encoded protein is CASSAGNGYTF.

This chain joins TRBV7-9 and TRBJ1-4; no firm D call. There are 14 residues in the CDR3. V was trimmed by 7 bases and J by 0 bases, leaving 9 bases between them. Germline loops: CDR1 SEHNR, CDR2 FQNEAQ (reference sequence). DNA for the CDR3: TGTGCCAGCACCCCCGCGACAACTAATGAAAAACTGTTTTTT. Translation gives CASTPATTNEKLFF.

Many counts were recorded for this clonotype. For the CDR3, the DNA is TGCGCCAGCAGCTTGGCCGTTTCGGGAACCGGGGAGCTGTTTTTT. This translates into CASSLAVSGTGELFF. The chain recombines TRBV5-1 with TRBJ2-2; TRBD2 might be the D (5 bases). This CDR3 contains 15 residues. Germline V gives CDR1 SGHRS, CDR2 YFSETQ. The V end lost 0 bases, the J end lost 5 bases, and 11 bases lay between the germline ends.

This clonotype came up many times. The chain has TRBV12-3 or TRBV12-4 and TRBJ2-3, with 12 positions matching TRBD2. This CDR3 is 18 amino acids long. V lost 10 bases and J lost 0; bases outside the gene matches: 14. The CDR3 bases are TGTGCCACCGAGTTTGAGACTAGCGGGAGCCCTAGCACAGATACGCAGTATTTT. Translation: CATEFETSGSPSTDTQYF.

This sequence joins TRBV7-8 and TRBJ2-4; D is perhaps TRBD1 or TRBD2 (6 bases each). CDR1 is SGHVS, CDR2 FQNEAQ, per germline. Trimming removed 1 base from V and 2 bases from J, with 12 bases in between. This CDR3 region has 16 residues. CDR3 DNA sequence: TGTGCCAGCAGCTTAGGGGGGGCTCTCTCCAAAAACATTCAGTACTTC. Protein: CASSLGGALSKNIQYF.

This clonotype has at least ten counts. V usage is TRBV3-1 and J usage is TRBJ2-3; D is uncertain. Germline-derived CDR1 and CDR2 are LGHDT and YNNKEL (reference sequence). Trimming removed 4 bases at V and 5 bases at J, with 16 bases between. This CDR3 comprises 15 residues. The CDR3 DNA follows: TGTGCCAGCAGCCTTAGTAGGGCCATGGGAGATACGCAGTATTTT. Translated: CASSLSRAMGDTQYF.

The chain is built from TRBV20-1 and TRBJ1-5; 7 bases align to TRBD1. The CDR3 is made up of 13 amino acids. V gave up 6 bases and J gave up 5 bases; unmatched junction bases: 7. Germline CDR1 is DFQATT and CDR2 is SNEGSKA (reference sequence). CDR3 protein: CSAFDRVDQPQHF. The CDR3, as DNA: TGCAGTGCCTTTGACAGGGTGGATCAGCCCCAGCATTTT.

This clonotype was seen more than once but under ten times. The CDR3 loop reads CASSQILAGPQETQYF. For the CDR3, the DNA is TGCGCCAGCAGCCAGATACTAGCGGGCCCTCAAGAGACCCAGTACTTC. The chain uses TRBV4-1 and TRBJ2-5; TRBD2 agrees at 9 bases. The junction had 7 bases not matched to a gene; V was cut back by 3 bases and J by 2 bases. The V gene's germline CDR1 is MGHRA and CDR2 YSYEKL. The CDR3 is 16 amino acids.

At least ten counts were recorded for this clonotype. V and J are TRBV5-6 and TRBJ2-7, with 8 bases that match TRBD2. The ends lost 3 bases at V and 6 bases at J; junction bases unmatched: 8. Germline CDR1 and CDR2: SGHDT and YYEEEE. This CDR3 has 14 residues. In DNA, the CDR3 is TGTGCCAGCAGCTACTGGACTAGCTACTCCGAGCAGTACTTC. Residues: CASSYWTSYSEQYF.

In its sample, this clonotype was seen many times. The rearrangement links TRBV12-5 to TRBJ2-2, with 11 bases fitting TRBD2. V lost 4 bases and J lost 3; bases outside the gene matches: 4. Germline CDR1 LGHNT, CDR2 FRNRAP. The CDR3 covers 16 residues. CDR3 region: CASGYWGLADTGELFF. The CDR3 nucleotides read TGTGCTAGTGGTTATTGGGGACTAGCGGACACCGGGGAGCTGTTTTTT.

In its sample, this clonotype was seen a few times. The chain combines TRBV5-4 with TRBJ2-3; 9 positions agree with TRBD2. J gave up 5 bases and V 1 base, and 5 bases lay outside the gene matches. CDR1 and CDR2 (germline): SGHNT, YYREEE (reference sequence). This CDR3 region has 15 residues. Written as DNA, the CDR3 is TGTGCCAGCAGCTTGAAGCGGGAGGTTATAGATACGCAGTATTTT. The encoded protein is CASSLKREVIDTQYF.

This clonotype was found a few times. The CDR3 is CASSPSLSGRGETQYF. The CDR3 DNA reads TGTGCCAGCAGCCCAAGCTTAAGCGGGAGGGGTGAGACCCAGTACTTC. The chain joins TRBV7-9 to TRBJ2-5, with 10 bases identical to TRBD2. CDR1 SEHNR and CDR2 FQNEAQ come from the germline V gene (reference sequence). The CDR3 contains 16 residues. V lost 5 bases and J lost 5; bases outside the gene matches: 11. Full variable domain (remainder filled in from reference TRBV7-9 and TRBJ2-5): DTGVSQNPRHKITKRGQNVTFRCDPISEHNRLYWYRQTLGQGPEFLTYFQNEAQLEKSRLLSDRFSAERPKGSFSTLEIQRTEQGDSAMYLCASSPSLSGRGETQYFGPGTRLLVL.

This clonotype was detected many times. The chain's CDR3 is CSARDLVGAAFF. Written as DNA, the CDR3 is TGCAGTGCTAGAGACCTTGTGGGGGCTGCTTTCTTT. The V gene is TRBV20-1, the J gene TRBJ1-1; tentative D call: TRBD1 (6 bases). V was pared by 0 bases and J by 11 bases, with 13 bases between. The CDR3 spans 12 residues. Germline lookup yields CDR1 DFQATT and CDR2 SNEGSKA (reference sequence).

The chain employs TRBV6-2 or TRBV6-3 and TRBJ2-7, with 10 bases aligning to TRBD2. The CDR3 covers 15 residues. Germline CDR1 and CDR2: MNHEY and SVGEGT. J gave up 2 bases and V 5 bases, and 6 bases lay outside the gene matches. The CDR3 loop reads CASSRSGGPTYEQYF. The CDR3 DNA reads TGTGCCAGCAGTCGTAGCGGGGGGCCAACCTACGAGCAGTACTTC.

This clonotype was recorded many times. V gene TRBV20-1 combines with J gene TRBJ2-7; the D is unclear. V lost 1 base to trimming and J lost 2 bases, with 15 bases between them. From germline, CDR1 is DFQATT and CDR2 SNEGSKA (reference sequence). The CDR3 runs 15 residues. CDR3 loop: CSARAIAGSTYEQYF. CDR3 nucleotide sequence: TGCAGTGCTAGAGCTATCGCTGGCAGTACCTACGAGCAGTACTTC.

This clonotype was seen at least ten times. V is TRBV29-1 and J is TRBJ2-5; D is uncertain. Per germline, CDR1 SQVTM and CDR2 ANQGSEA. Trimming shortened V by 6 bases and J by 6 bases, and 17 bases separated the two germline ends. This CDR3 has 13 amino acids. The CDR3 DNA reads TGCAGCGTCCCATCCCCCTTGGGAAAGACCCAGTACTTC. Its protein is CSVPSPLGKTQYF.

This clonotype has a count of ten or more. The chain joins TRBV28 to TRBJ2-3; 9 bases match TRBD1. With V trimmed by 6 bases and J by 6 bases, 7 bases remained unmatched. This CDR3 has 14 amino acids. The germline V gene encodes CDR1 MDHEN and CDR2 SYDVKM. CDR3 loop: CASSLGQGGDTQYF. The CDR3 DNA follows: TGTGCCAGCAGCCTGGGACAGGGTGGCGATACGCAGTATTTT.

At least ten counts were recorded for this clonotype. This chain connects TRBV7-9 to TRBJ2-2; a weak D match, TRBD1 (6 bases). The ends were cut back, 5 bases at V and 7 bases at J, with 14 bases in the middle. The germline V gene encodes CDR1 SEHNR and CDR2 FQNEAQ (reference sequence). The CDR3 spans 14 residues. CDR3 bases: TGTGCCAGCAGCCATCGTACAGGGCACGGGGAGCTGTTTTTT. Translation gives CASSHRTGHGELFF.

The gene calls are TRBV5-4 and TRBJ2-3; TRBD2 aligns across 7 bases. V was pared by 4 bases and J by 3 bases, with 5 bases of the junction left unmatched. This CDR3 comprises 14 residues. Germline CDR1 is SGHNT and CDR2 is YYREEE (reference sequence). CDR3 DNA sequence: TGTGCCAGCAGCGGTGGCGGGAGAACAGATACGCAGTATTTT. Translating gives CASSGGGRTDTQYF.